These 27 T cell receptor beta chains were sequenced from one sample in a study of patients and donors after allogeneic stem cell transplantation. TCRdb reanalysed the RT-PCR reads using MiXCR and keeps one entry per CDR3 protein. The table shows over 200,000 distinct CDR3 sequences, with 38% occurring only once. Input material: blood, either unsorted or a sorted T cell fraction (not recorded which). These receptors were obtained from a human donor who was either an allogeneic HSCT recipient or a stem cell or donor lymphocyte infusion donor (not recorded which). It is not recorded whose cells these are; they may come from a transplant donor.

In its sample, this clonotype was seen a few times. The CDR3 bases are TGCGCCAGCAGCCAATACCCAAGGGTCGGCGAGCAGTACTTC. Protein sequence: CASSQYPRVGEQYF. V gene TRBV4-3 combines with J gene TRBJ2-7; no clear D gene. V lost 2 bases, J lost 6 bases, and 14 bases lay in between. This CDR3 spans 14 amino acids. CDR1 is LGHNA and CDR2 is YSLEER in the germline V gene.

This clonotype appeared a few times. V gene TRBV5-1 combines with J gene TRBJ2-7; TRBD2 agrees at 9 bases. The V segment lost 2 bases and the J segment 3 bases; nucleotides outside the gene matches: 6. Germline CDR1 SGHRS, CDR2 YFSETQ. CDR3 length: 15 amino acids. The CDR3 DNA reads TGCGCCAGCAGCTTTCTAGCGGGGTGGTTCTACGAGCAGTACTTC. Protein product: CASSFLAGWFYEQYF.

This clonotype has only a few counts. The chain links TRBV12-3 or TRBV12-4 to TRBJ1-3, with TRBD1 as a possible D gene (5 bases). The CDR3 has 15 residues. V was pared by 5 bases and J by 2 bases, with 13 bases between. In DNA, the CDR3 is TGTGCCAGCAGTCCCAGCCGGGGCCCTGGAAACACCATATATTTT. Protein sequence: CASSPSRGPGNTIYF.

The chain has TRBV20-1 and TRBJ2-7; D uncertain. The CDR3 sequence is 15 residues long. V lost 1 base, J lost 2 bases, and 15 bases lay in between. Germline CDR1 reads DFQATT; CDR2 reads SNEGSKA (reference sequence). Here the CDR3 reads CSARGGSRRAYEQYF. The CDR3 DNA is TGCAGTGCTAGAGGGGGTAGCCGAAGGGCCTACGAGCAGTACTTC.

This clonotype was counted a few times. CDR3 in DNA: TGCAGTGCTAGACCTCGACCCTTGGGGGGAAACACCATATATTTT. It is translated as CSARPRPLGGNTIYF. The chain joins TRBV20-1 to TRBJ1-3; the D is unclear. V was pared by 2 bases and J by 4 bases, with 15 bases between. Germline lookup yields CDR1 DFQATT and CDR2 SNEGSKA (reference sequence). This CDR3 is built from 15 residues.

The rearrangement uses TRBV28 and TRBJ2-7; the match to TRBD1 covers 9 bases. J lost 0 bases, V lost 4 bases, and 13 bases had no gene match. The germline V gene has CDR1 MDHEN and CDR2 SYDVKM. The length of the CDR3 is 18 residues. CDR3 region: CASSSNSVRDRASYEQYF. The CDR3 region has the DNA TGTGCCAGCAGTTCAAACTCAGTCCGGGACAGGGCCTCCTACGAGCAGTACTTC.

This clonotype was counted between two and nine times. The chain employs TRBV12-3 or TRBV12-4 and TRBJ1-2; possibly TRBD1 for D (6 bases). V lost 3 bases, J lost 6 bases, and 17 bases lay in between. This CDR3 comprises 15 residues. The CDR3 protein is CASSFTGGASNGYTF. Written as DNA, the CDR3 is TGTGCCAGCAGTTTTACTGGGGGCGCGTCGAATGGCTACACCTTC.

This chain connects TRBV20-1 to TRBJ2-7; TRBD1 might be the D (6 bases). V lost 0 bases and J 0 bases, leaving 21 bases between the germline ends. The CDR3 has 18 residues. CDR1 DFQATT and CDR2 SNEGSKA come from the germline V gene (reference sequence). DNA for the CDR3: TGCAGTGCTAGAGATCGCAGGAAGGGGACAACGAGCTCCTACGAGCAGTACTTC. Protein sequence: CSARDRRKGTTSSYEQYF.

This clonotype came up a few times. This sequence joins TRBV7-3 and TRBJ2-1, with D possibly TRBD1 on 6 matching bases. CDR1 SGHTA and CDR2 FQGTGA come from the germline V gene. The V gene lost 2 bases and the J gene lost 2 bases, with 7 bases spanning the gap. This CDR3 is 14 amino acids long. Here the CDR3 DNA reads TGTGCCAGCAGCTTAGGGGGCCCCTACAATGAGCAGTTCTTC. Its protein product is CASSLGGPYNEQFF.

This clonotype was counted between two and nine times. Here the CDR3 reads CASSLMGVYGYTF. CDR3 bases: TGTGCCAGCAGCTTGATGGGAGTCTATGGCTACACCTTC. V gene TRBV5-5 combines with J gene TRBJ1-2, with D unclear. V gave up 1 base and J gave up 4 bases, with 8 bases separating them. CDR3 length equals 13 residues. Germline-derived CDR1 and CDR2 are SGHKS and YYEKEE (reference sequence).

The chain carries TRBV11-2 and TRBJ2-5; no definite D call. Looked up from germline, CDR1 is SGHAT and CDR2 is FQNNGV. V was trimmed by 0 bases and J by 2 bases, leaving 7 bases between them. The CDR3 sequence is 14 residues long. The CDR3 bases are TGTGCCAGCAGCTTAGATCGACTTCAAGAGACCCAGTACTTC. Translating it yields CASSLDRLQETQYF.

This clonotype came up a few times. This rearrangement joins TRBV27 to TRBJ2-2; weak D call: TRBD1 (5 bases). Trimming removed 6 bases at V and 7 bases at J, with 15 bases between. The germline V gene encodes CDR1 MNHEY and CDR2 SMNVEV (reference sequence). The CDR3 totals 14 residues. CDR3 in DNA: TGTGCCAGCAGGCCCCAGGGTTCGGGCGGGGAGCTGTTTTTT. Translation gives CASRPQGSGGELFF.

CDR3 nucleotide sequence: TGTGCCAGCAGTTTAGAGCGGACTGAAGCTTTCTTT. It encodes CASSLERTEAFF. The J gene is TRBJ1-1, the V gene TRBV12-3 or TRBV12-4, with unresolved D. The germline V and J ends were trimmed by 1 base and 5 bases, with 5 bases remaining between them. This CDR3 comprises 12 residues.

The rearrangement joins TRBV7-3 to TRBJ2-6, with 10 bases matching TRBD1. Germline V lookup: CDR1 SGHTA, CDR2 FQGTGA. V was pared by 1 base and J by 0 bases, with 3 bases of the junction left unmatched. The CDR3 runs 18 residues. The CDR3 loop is CASSLIGTGVSGANVLTF. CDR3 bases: TGTGCCAGCAGCTTAATCGGGACAGGGGTCTCTGGGGCCAACGTCCTGACTTTC.

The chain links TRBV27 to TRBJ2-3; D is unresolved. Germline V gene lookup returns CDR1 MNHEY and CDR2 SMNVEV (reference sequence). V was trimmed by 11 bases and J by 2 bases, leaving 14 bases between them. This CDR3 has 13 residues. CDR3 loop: CAHGASSTDTQYF. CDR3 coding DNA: TGTGCCCATGGCGCGTCTTCCACAGATACGCAGTATTTT.

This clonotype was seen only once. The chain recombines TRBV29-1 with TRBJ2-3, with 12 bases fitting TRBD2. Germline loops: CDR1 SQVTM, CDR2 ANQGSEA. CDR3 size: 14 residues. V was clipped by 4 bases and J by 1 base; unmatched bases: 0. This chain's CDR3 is CSVGTSGGTDTQYF. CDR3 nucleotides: TGCAGCGTTGGGACTAGCGGGGGCACAGATACGCAGTATTTT.

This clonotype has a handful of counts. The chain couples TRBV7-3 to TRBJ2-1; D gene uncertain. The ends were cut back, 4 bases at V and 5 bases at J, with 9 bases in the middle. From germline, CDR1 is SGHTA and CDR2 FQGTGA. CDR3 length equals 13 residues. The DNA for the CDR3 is TGTGCCAGCAGCTATCTTGGGGACAATGAGCAGTTCTTC. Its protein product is CASSYLGDNEQFF.

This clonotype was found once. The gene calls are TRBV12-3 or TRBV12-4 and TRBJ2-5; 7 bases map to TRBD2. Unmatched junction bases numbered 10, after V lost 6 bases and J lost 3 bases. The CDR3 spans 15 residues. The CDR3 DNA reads TGTGCCAGCAGCAACCTGGGTCGGGGGGAAGAGACCCAGTACTTC. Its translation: CASSNLGRGEETQYF.

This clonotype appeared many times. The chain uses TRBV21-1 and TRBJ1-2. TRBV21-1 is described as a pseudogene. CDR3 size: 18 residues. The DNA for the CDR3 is TGTGCCAGCAGCAAAGCGCGCCTCGTGGTTCCAGAAAACTATGGCTACACCTTC. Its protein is CASSKARLVVPENYGYTF.

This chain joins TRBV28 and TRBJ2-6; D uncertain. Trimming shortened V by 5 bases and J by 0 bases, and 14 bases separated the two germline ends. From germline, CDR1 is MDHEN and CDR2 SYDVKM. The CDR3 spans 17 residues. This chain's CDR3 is CASSPPTYSSGANVLTF. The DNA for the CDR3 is TGTGCCAGCAGTCCCCCGACTTACAGCTCTGGGGCCAACGTCCTGACTTTC.

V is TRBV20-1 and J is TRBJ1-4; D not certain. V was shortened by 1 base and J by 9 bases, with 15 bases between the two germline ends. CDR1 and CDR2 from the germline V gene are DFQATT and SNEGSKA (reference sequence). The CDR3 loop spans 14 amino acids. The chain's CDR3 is CSARGVGAGKKLFF. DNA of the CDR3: TGCAGTGCTAGAGGGGTAGGAGCCGGTAAAAAACTGTTTTTT.

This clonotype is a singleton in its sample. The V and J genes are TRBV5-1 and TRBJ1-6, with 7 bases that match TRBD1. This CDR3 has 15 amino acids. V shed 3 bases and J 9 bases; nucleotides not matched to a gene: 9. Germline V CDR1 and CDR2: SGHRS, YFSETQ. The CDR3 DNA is TGCGCCAGCAGCTCAAGGACAGGCCTGGGTTCACCCCTCCACTTT. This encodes CASSSRTGLGSPLHF. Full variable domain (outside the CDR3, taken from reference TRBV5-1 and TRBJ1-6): KAGVTQTPRYLIKTRGQQVTLSCSPISGHRSVSWYQQTPGQGLQFLFEYFSETQRNKGNFPGRFSGRQFSNSRSEMNVSTLELGDSALYLCASSSRTGLGSPLHFGNGTRLTVT.

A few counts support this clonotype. The CDR3 reads CASSHPGTKEQYF. The DNA for the CDR3 is TGCGCCAGCAGCCACCCCGGGACGAAGGAGCAGTACTTC. The J gene is TRBJ2-7, the V gene TRBV4-1; D could derive from TRBD1 or TRBD2 (5 bases each). V gave up 3 bases and J gave up 7 bases, with 13 bases separating them. Germline V CDR1 and CDR2: MGHRA, YSYEKL. The CDR3 runs to 13 residues.

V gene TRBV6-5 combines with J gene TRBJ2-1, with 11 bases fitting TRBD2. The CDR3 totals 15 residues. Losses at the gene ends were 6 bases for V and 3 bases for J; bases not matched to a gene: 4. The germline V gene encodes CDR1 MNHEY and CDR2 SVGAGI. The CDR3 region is CASSSTSGVYNEQFF. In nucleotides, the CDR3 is TGTGCCAGCAGCTCGACTAGCGGGGTCTACAATGAGCAGTTCTTC.

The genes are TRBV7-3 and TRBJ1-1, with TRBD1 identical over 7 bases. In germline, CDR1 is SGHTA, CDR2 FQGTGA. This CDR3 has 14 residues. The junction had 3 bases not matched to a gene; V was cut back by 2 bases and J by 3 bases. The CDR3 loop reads CASSLQGGHTEAFF. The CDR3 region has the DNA TGTGCCAGCAGCTTACAGGGGGGGCACACTGAAGCTTTCTTT.

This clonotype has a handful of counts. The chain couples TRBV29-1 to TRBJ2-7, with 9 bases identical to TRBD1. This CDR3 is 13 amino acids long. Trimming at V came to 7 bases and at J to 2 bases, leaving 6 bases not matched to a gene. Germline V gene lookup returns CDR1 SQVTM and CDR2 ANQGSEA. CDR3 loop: CSAGQGLTYEQYF. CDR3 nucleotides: TGCAGCGCGGGACAGGGATTAACCTACGAGCAGTACTTC.

The chain's CDR3 is CASSPGQEFGQPQHF. The CDR3 DNA reads as TGTGCCAGCTCACCCGGACAGGAATTCGGTCAGCCCCAGCATTTT. This rearrangement joins TRBV18 to TRBJ1-5; TRBD1 matches 7 bases. The CDR3 has 15 residues. Losses at the gene ends were 3 bases for V and 6 bases for J; bases not matched to a gene: 8. Germline V CDR1 and CDR2: KGHSH, LQKENI. The whole variable domain, remainder taken from reference TRBV18 and TRBJ1-5, is NAGVMQNPRHLVRRRGQEARLRCSPMKGHSHVYWYRQLPEEGLKFMVYLQKENIIDESGMPKERFSAEFPKEGPSILRIQQVVRGDSAAYFCASSPGQEFGQPQHFGDGTRLSIL.